This passage covers 19 T cell receptor beta chains from one sample sequenced in a study of molecular identifiers for immune sequencing clone quantification. MiXCR, applied by TCRdb to the PCR reads, yields one record per CDR3 protein. The table shows about 640,000 distinct CDR3 sequences, with just under 20% occurring only once. Sequenced: naive CD8+ T cells from blood, with Jurkat cell RNA spiked in. Regarding subset: FACS-sorted CD8+CD4-CCR7+CD45RA+ naive T cells. Receptors were obtained from a human donor in good health. Some libraries in this study had Jurkat cell RNA spiked in.

In its sample, this clonotype was seen a few times. The junction departs from germline at one end; a sequencing error may be responsible. This chain joins TRBV10-3 and TRBJ2-1; TRBD2 matches 7 bases. The length of the CDR3 is 12 residues. CDR1 and CDR2 from the germline V gene are ENHRY and SYGVKD. In DNA, the CDR3 is TGTGCCATCAGGGGGGGGTACAGTGAGCAGTTCTTC. It codes for CAIRGGYSEQFF.

This clonotype has a count of ten or more. This sequence joins TRBV27 and TRBJ1-2; D gene ambiguous. Germline CDR1 MNHEY, CDR2 SMNVEV (reference sequence). The CDR3 sequence is 13 residues long. Deletions cut 4 bases from V and 2 bases from J, with 8 bases between. CDR3 in amino acids: CASSSHGNYGYTF. CDR3 sequence (DNA): TGTGCCAGCAGTTCCCACGGGAACTATGGCTACACCTTC.

There are a few counts of this clonotype. The chain recombines TRBV13 with TRBJ2-2; D gene ambiguous. Trimming stripped 5 bases from V and 6 bases from J, with 7 bases between. This CDR3 spans 12 amino acids. CDR1 and CDR2 (germline): PRHDT, FYEKMQ (reference sequence). The DNA of the CDR3 is TGTGCCAGCAGCCACTTGCCCGGGGAGCTGTTTTTT. It is translated as CASSHLPGELFF.

A remark on this clonotype: The junction departs from the called germline gene at one end, perhaps through a read error. This chain connects TRBV7-3 to TRBJ2-1; D might be TRBD2 (5 bases). Germline CDR1 reads SGHTA; CDR2 reads FQGTGA. The CDR3 contains 12 residues. CDR3 coding DNA: TGTGCCAGCAGTGGATTGTCTGGGGAGCAGCTCTTC. It specifies CASSGLSGEQLF.

V and J are TRBV9 and TRBJ2-7, with 10 bases aligning to TRBD2. The CDR3 consists of 14 residues. CDR1 is SGDLS and CDR2 is YYNGEE in the germline V gene. Trimming cost V 5 bases and J 0 bases; bases outside gene matches: 2. In DNA form, the CDR3 reads TGTGCCAGCAGTACTAGCGGGGACTCCTACGAGCAGTACTTC. Protein sequence: CASSTSGDSYEQYF. The full variable domain, completed using reference TRBV9 and TRBJ2-7, is DSGVTQTPKHLITATGQRVTLRCSPRSGDLSVYWYQQSLDQGLQFLIQYYNGEERAKGNILERFSAQQFPDLHSELNLSSLELGDSALYFCASSTSGDSYEQYFGPGTRLTVT.

This clonotype was picked up a small number of times. This chain links TRBV11-2 with TRBJ2-7, with TRBD1 matching over 8 bases. Germline V gives CDR1 SGHAT, CDR2 FQNNGV. This CDR3 region has 14 residues. The V and J ends lost 1 base and 7 bases, in that order; junction bases with no gene match: 6. This CDR3 is CASSLGQGAVEQYF. In DNA form, the CDR3 reads TGTGCCAGCAGCTTAGGGCAGGGGGCGGTTGAGCAGTACTTC. Looking up the rest from reference TRBV11-2 and TRBJ2-7 gives the full variable domain: EAGVAQSPRYKIIEKRQSVAFWCNPISGHATLYWYQQILGQGPKLLIQFQNNGVVDDSQLPKDRFSAERLKGVDSTLKIQPAKLEDSAVYLCASSLGQGAVEQYFGPGTRLTVT.

This chain connects TRBV7-6 to TRBJ2-1, with 7 nucleotides matching TRBD1. Per the germline V gene, CDR1 is SGHVS and CDR2 is FNYEAQ. CDR3 length: 15 residues. V shed 1 base and J 4 bases; nucleotides not matched to a gene: 4. The CDR3 bases are TGTGCCAGCAGCTTAGAACAGGGGAAATACAATGAGCAGTTCTTC. Its protein is CASSLEQGKYNEQFF.

This clonotype was seen at least ten times. V usage is TRBV6-5 and J usage is TRBJ2-7; D is ambiguous. Germline V gene sequence: CDR1 MNHEY, CDR2 SVGAGI. CDR3 length equals 14 residues. V was shortened by 0 bases and J by 3 bases, with 9 bases between the two germline ends. CDR3 sequence (DNA): TGTGCCAGCAGTTACTCGGTGTCCTACTACGAGCAGTACTTC. Its protein product is CASSYSVSYYEQYF.

This clonotype was observed a handful of times. CDR3 amino acids: CSAPQGREPTYTDTQYF. The CDR3 bases are TGCAGTGCCCCACAGGGGCGGGAGCCAACCTACACAGATACGCAGTATTTT. V gene TRBV20-1 combines with J gene TRBJ2-3; D possibly matches TRBD1 or TRBD2 (7 bases each). In germline, CDR1 is DFQATT, CDR2 SNEGSKA (reference sequence). The germline V and J ends were trimmed by 6 bases and 2 bases, with 24 bases remaining between them. This CDR3 region has 17 residues.

A remark on this clonotype: The junction departs from germline at one end; a sequencing error may be responsible. The chain employs TRBV27 and TRBJ2-1, with a weak D call TRBD1 (8 bases). The CDR3 length is 16 residues. CDR1 and CDR2 from the germline V gene are MNHEY and SMNVEV (reference sequence). DNA for the CDR3: TGTGCCAGCAGTTTACAACAGGGGGGGTCCTACAATGAGCAGCTCTTC. Its protein is CASSLQQGGSYNEQLF.

Many counts were recorded for this clonotype. This chain links TRBV3-1 with TRBJ2-3; no clear D. Germline V gene sequence: CDR1 LGHDT, CDR2 YNNKEL (reference sequence). V dropped 3 bases and J dropped 4 bases, with 2 bases sitting between them. The CDR3 is 11 residues long. The CDR3 DNA follows: TGTGCCAGCAGCCATGCAGATACGCAGTATTTT. It encodes CASSHADTQYF.

Comments on this clonotype: A much larger clone is a single base away; this may be a read error. CDR3 nucleotides: TGTGCCAGCACCGGGCGGGAGGAGGGCACAGATACGCAGTATTTT. Protein sequence: CASTGREEGTDTQYF. The chain links TRBV13 to TRBJ2-3, with 8 bases aligning to TRBD2. Germline-derived CDR1 and CDR2 are PRHDT and FYEKMQ (reference sequence). CDR3 size: 15 residues. The V and J ends lost 7 bases and 1 base, in that order; junction bases with no gene match: 7.

This clonotype was seen ten or more times. This sequence joins TRBV9 and TRBJ1-1; D is undetermined. Germline loops: CDR1 SGDLS, CDR2 YYNGEE. The V end lost 3 bases, the J end lost 1 base, and 22 bases lay between the germline ends. The CDR3 is made up of 18 amino acids. CDR3 loop: CASSESYGAWNTNTEAFF. The CDR3 DNA is TGTGCCAGCAGCGAGAGTTATGGCGCTTGGAACACGAACACTGAAGCTTTCTTT. The full variable domain, its missing parts supplied by reference TRBV9 and TRBJ1-1, is DSGVTQTPKHLITATGQRVTLRCSPRSGDLSVYWYQQSLDQGLQFLIQYYNGEERAKGNILERFSAQQFPDLHSELNLSSLELGDSALYFCASSESYGAWNTNTEAFFGQGTRLTVV.

The table lists this clonotype with many counts. The CDR3 here is CASTEGWGLANTIYF. CDR3 coding DNA: TGTGCCAGCACCGAGGGATGGGGCTTGGCGAACACCATATATTTT. The J gene is TRBJ1-3, the V gene TRBV25-1, with D perhaps TRBD1 (5 bases). The ends were cut back, 7 bases at V and 7 bases at J, with 20 bases in the middle. Germline CDR1 is MGHDK and CDR2 is SYGVNS. This CDR3 has 15 residues.

Of note for this clonotype: A much larger clone sits a single nucleotide away, making a read error possible. The chain is built from TRBV6-2 or TRBV6-3 and TRBJ2-7; D might be TRBD1 (6 bases). Germline values: CDR1 MNHEY, CDR2 SVGEGT. This CDR3 comprises 14 residues. As DNA, the CDR3 is TGTGCCAACAGTCCGGACGACAGGCCCTACGAGCAGTACTTC. Its protein is CANSPDDRPYEQYF.

This clonotype was found a few times. The chain couples TRBV7-9 to TRBJ2-7; D is unclear. Germline lookup yields CDR1 SEHNR and CDR2 FQNEAQ (reference sequence). The CDR3 has 15 residues. V lost 4 bases and J 0 bases, leaving 13 bases between the germline ends. CDR3: CASSSLTWSSYEQYF. CDR3 bases: TGTGCCAGCAGCTCCCTGACTTGGAGCTCCTACGAGCAGTACTTC.

This clonotype was counted only a few times. The genes are TRBV7-9 and TRBJ2-4; TRBD1 might be the D (5 bases). Germline-derived CDR1 and CDR2 are SEHNR and FQNEAQ (reference sequence). Deletions cut 5 bases from V and 8 bases from J, with 13 bases between. This CDR3 has 13 residues. The CDR3 reads CASSPKRGHIQYF. The CDR3 nucleotides are TGTGCCAGCAGCCCAAAAAGGGGTCACATTCAGTACTTC.

This clonotype has a count of ten or more. The chain carries TRBV3-1 and TRBJ2-5; 8 bases align to TRBD2. CDR1 LGHDT and CDR2 YNNKEL come from the germline V gene (reference sequence). This CDR3 comprises 16 residues. Losses at the gene ends were 4 bases for V and 1 base for J; bases not matched to a gene: 8. CDR3 nucleotide sequence: TGTGCCAGCAGCCTTCGCCCTAGCGGGTCCCAAGAGACCCAGTACTTC. Protein: CASSLRPSGSQETQYF.

This clonotype was counted at least ten times. The rearrangement links TRBV20-1 to TRBJ2-7; TRBD2 aligns across 10 bases. The CDR3 totals 15 residues. V shed 3 bases, J shed 0 bases, and the junction held 5 bases outside the gene matches. In germline, CDR1 is DFQATT, CDR2 SNEGSKA (reference sequence). In DNA form, the CDR3 reads TGCAGTGCTAGCTCTAGCGGGGGTCTCTCCTACGAGCAGTACTTC. Translated, it gives CSASSSGGLSYEQYF.